This TCR beta chain was obtained from a study of CD8+ T cells in alopecia areata. General observations from the study: The study found tofacitinib significantly decreased scalp clonality and expanded CD8+ clones among the top 100.

Investigators isolated RNA and reverse transcribed it into cDNA to act as the sequencing template. Generated by immunoSEQ multiplex PCR, the TCRdb table keeps only in-frame clones and is missing some. Seen here are 150,000 to 250,000 clones, 55% to 70% observed once, and the top ten hold approximately 3.4%. As regards this clone: Its antigen is undetermined.

CDR3 size: 17 residues. The germline CDR1 and CDR2 sequences are SGHAT and FQNNGV. V lost 5 bases, J lost 0 bases, and 18 bases lay in between. Noted treatment: oral pan-JAK inhibitor, 5-10 mg twice daily. This chain joins TRBV11-2 and TRBJ2-3; a weak D match, TRBD2 (6 bases). This material consisted of CD4+ T cells sorted from blood, taken at week 4, from a patient treated with tofacitinib. The TCR sequence derives from a human donor with alopecia areata. The CDR3 reads CASSTTRDFTSTDTQYF. As DNA, the CDR3 is TGTGCCAGCAGCACGACCCGGGACTTTACTAGCACAGATACGCAGTATTTT.